The 11 T cell receptor beta chains listed next were all sequenced from one sample in a study of cytomegalovirus exposure and HLA in healthy donors (TCRdb year 2017). The library was built by means of the immunoSEQ multiplex PCR assay. A mixture of 60 forward primers for TCR Vbeta segments and 13 reverse primers for TCR Jbeta segments was used in the multiplex PCR. TCRdb's version of the immuneACCESS table is confined to in-frame rearrangements and falls short of the full clone set. An unresolved V gene accounts for under half of the shortfall where checked; the remainder is of unknown origin. This sample has roughly 200,000 clones in its table, and approximately 80% of those were observed once. Around 3.6% of the sample belongs to the ten largest clones. Sequencing input: PBMCs. These receptors were collected from a middle-aged man in good health and CMV-seropositive.

The chain uses TRBV7-9 and TRBJ2-1, with 8 nucleotides matching TRBD2. V was pared by 8 bases and J by 4 bases, with 16 bases of the junction left unmatched. The CDR3 totals 17 residues. Germline CDR1 and CDR2: SEHNR and FQNEAQ (reference sequence). CDR3 protein: CASPKSLAGMSYNEQFF. DNA of the CDR3: TGTGCCAGCCCTAAGTCGCTAGCGGGCATGTCATACAATGAGCAGTTCTTC.

The rearrangement uses TRBV11-3 and TRBJ2-1; D is perhaps TRBD1 (6 bases). The germline V and J ends were trimmed by 5 bases and 3 bases, with 11 bases remaining between them. The CDR3 loop spans 14 amino acids. CDR1 and CDR2 (germline): SGHNT, YENEEA. In DNA, the CDR3 is TGTGCCAGCAGCACAAGGGACATCTACAATGAGCAGTTCTTC. This gives the protein CASSTRDIYNEQFF.

This clone was seen only once. The CDR3 does not close with the conserved phenylalanine or tryptophan, likely indicating a read error. This chain connects TRBV7-3 to TRBJ2-3, with 7 bases matching TRBD2. The CDR3 runs to 15 residues. CDR1 is SGHTA and CDR2 is FQGTGA in the germline V gene. Losses at the gene ends were 4 bases for V and 3 bases for J; bases not matched to a gene: 7. As DNA, the CDR3 is TGTGCCAGCAGCTCCCGACTAGCAGAGACAGATACGCAGTATCTT. This gives the protein CASSSRLAETDTQYL.

This rearrangement joins TRBV9 to TRBJ2-1; tentatively, D is TRBD2 (6 bases). Germline CDR1 reads SGDLS; CDR2 reads YYNGEE. V was trimmed by 0 bases and J by 7 bases, leaving 14 bases between them. The CDR3 runs to 15 residues. The CDR3 protein is CASSVGLAEGNEQFF. The CDR3 DNA sequence: TGTGCCAGCAGCGTAGGTTTGGCGGAGGGAAATGAGCAGTTCTTC.

This clone was detected once. CDR3 DNA: TGCGCCAGCAGCTTGGAACAGGGGGGGACCGGGGAGCTGTTTTTT. Protein: CASSLEQGGTGELFF. This sequence joins TRBV5-1 and TRBJ2-2, with D perhaps matching TRBD1 (8 bases). V lost 0 bases to trimming and J lost 5 bases, with 11 bases between them. In germline, CDR1 is SGHRS, CDR2 YFSETQ. The CDR3 totals 15 residues.

The gene calls are TRBV4-1 and TRBJ1-6; 8 positions match TRBD1. The CDR3 consists of 19 residues. Trimming removed 1 base from V and 9 bases from J; junction bases left unmatched: 17. Germline CDR1 MGHRA, CDR2 YSYEKL. The CDR3 sequence is CASSQGGSGGRGLGSPLHF. The CDR3 DNA follows: TGCGCCAGCAGCCAAGGGGGTTCCGGCGGCAGGGGGCTGGGTTCACCCCTCCACTTT.

This chain connects TRBV6-5 to TRBJ2-7, with TRBD2 identical over 9 bases. Germline assignment: CDR1 MNHEY and CDR2 SVGAGI. The CDR3 contains 15 residues. The trim removed 5 bases at V and 0 bases at J, leaving 5 bases unmatched. Written as DNA, the CDR3 is TGTGCCAGCAGTACGTCTAGCGGGGCCTCCTACGAGCAGTACTTC. Translated, it gives CASSTSSGASYEQYF.

This clone was recorded once. J is TRBJ2-5 and V is TRBV25-1; D perhaps matches TRBD1 (7 bases). The tail of the sequence fits TRBJ2-7 better, so the J call may be wrong. Per germline, CDR1 MGHDK and CDR2 SYGVNS. The CDR3 consists of 13 residues. The CDR3 sequence: CASSGGTDYEQYF. Written as DNA, the CDR3 is TGTGCCAGCAGCGGCGGGACAGACTACGAGCAGTACTTC.

The chain employs TRBV11-3 and TRBJ2-7, with 8 bases fitting TRBD1. From germline, CDR1 is SGHNT and CDR2 YENEEA. The CDR3 totals 13 residues. The J segment lost 5 bases and the V segment lost 5 bases, leaving 5 bases of the junction unmatched. The CDR3 nucleotides are TGTGCCAGCAGCCCCGGACAGGGCCACGAGCAGTACTTC. Its translation is CASSPGQGHEQYF. The whole variable domain, filled in from reference TRBV11-3 and TRBJ2-7, reads EAGVVQSPRYKIIEKKQPVAFWCNPISGHNTLYWYLQNLGQGPELLIRYENEEAVDDSQLPKDRFSAERLKGVDSTLKIQPAELGDSAVYLCASSPGQGHEQYFGPGTRLTVT.

The chain recombines TRBV15 with TRBJ2-7, with 10 bases lining up with TRBD1. CDR1 LNHNV and CDR2 YYDKDF come from the germline V gene (reference sequence). After removal of 7 bases from V and 2 bases from J, the junction contained 8 bases not matched to a gene. CDR3 length: 15 residues. The CDR3: CATTLGQGDPYEQYF. The CDR3 DNA sequence: TGTGCCACCACCCTAGGACAGGGGGACCCCTACGAGCAGTACTTC.

V is TRBV7-2 and J is TRBJ2-1; TRBD2 matches at 12 bases. The germline gives CDR1 SGHTA, CDR2 FQGNSA. The CDR3 is 18 residues long. Trimming took 1 base from V and 3 from J; bases not matched to a gene: 7. The CDR3 DNA reads as TGTGCCAGCAGCTTAGGAGGTACTAGCGGGGGGATCTACAATGAGCAGTTCTTC. Translating gives CASSLGGTSGGIYNEQFF. Together with reference TRBV7-2 and TRBJ2-1, the CDR3 gives the full variable domain: GAGVSQSPSNKVTEKGKDVELRCDPISGHTALYWYRQSLGQGLEFLIYFQGNSAPDKSGLPSDRFSAERTGGSVSTLTIQRTQQEDSAVYLCASSLGGTSGGIYNEQFFGPGTRLTVL.